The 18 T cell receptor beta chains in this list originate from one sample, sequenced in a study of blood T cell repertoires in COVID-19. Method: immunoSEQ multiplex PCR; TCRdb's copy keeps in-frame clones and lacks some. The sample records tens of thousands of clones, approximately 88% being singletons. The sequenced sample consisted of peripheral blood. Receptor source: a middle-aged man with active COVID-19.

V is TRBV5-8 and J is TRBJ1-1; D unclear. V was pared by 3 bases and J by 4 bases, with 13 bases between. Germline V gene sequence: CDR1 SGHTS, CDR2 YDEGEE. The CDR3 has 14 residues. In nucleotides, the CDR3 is TGTGCCAGCAGCTACGGGGAGGCCGTCACTGAAGCTTTCTTT. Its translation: CASSYGEAVTEAFF.

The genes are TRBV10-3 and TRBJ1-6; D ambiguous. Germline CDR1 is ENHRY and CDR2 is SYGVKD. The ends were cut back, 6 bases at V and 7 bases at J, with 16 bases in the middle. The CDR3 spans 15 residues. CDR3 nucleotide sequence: TGTGCCATCAGCCTATCCGAACTCAGGAATTCACCCCTCCACTTT. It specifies CAISLSELRNSPLHF.

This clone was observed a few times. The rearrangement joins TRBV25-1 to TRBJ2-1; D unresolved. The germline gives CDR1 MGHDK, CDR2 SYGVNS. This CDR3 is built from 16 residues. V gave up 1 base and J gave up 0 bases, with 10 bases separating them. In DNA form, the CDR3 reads TGTGCCAGCAGTGAATCGAGGATGAGCTCCTACAATGAGCAGTTCTTC. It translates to CASSESRMSSYNEQFF.

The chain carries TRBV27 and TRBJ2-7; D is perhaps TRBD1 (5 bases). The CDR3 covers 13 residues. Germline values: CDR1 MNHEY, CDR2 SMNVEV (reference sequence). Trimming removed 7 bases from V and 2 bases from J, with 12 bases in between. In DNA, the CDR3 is TGTGCCAGCATCCAGACAGCCCCCTACGAGCAGTACTTC. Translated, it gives CASIQTAPYEQYF.

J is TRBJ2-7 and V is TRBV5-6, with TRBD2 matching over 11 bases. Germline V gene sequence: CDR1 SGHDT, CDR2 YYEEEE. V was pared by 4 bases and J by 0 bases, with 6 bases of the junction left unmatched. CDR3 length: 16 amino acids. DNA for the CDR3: TGTGCCAGCAGCGGACGACTAGCGGGGAGCTCCTACGAGCAGTACTTC. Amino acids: CASSGRLAGSSYEQYF.

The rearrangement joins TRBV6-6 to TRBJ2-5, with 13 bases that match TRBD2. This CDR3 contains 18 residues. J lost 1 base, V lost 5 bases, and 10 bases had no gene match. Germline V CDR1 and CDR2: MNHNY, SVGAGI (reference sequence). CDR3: CASSLYRTSGGIQETQYF. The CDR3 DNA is TGTGCCAGCAGTCTTTACCGGACTAGCGGGGGAATCCAAGAGACCCAGTACTTC.

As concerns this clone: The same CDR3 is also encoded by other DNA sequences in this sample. CDR3 in amino acids: CASSQDRDSSGNTIYF. The CDR3 DNA reads as TGCGCCAGCAGCCAAGATAGGGACAGCTCTGGAAACACCATATATTTT. The chain joins TRBV4-3 to TRBJ1-3, with 7 bases that match TRBD1. This CDR3 spans 16 amino acids. Germline CDR1 reads LGHNA; CDR2 reads YSLEER. The V and J ends lost 0 bases and 0 bases, in that order; junction bases with no gene match: 2.

The CDR3 loop is CATSRGTSGGNEQFF. The CDR3 DNA follows: TGTGCCACCAGCAGAGGGACTAGCGGGGGTAATGAGCAGTTCTTC. The rearrangement uses TRBV15 and TRBJ2-1; 13 nucleotides line up with TRBD2. The ends lost 1 base at V and 7 bases at J; junction bases unmatched: 1. This CDR3 has 15 amino acids. Germline CDR1 and CDR2: LNHNV and YYDKDF (reference sequence).

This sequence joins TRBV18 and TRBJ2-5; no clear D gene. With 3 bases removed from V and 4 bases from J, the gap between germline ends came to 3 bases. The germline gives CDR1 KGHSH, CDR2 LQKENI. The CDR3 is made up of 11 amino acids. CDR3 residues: CASSPRETQYF. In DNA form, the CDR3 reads TGTGCCAGCTCACCCAGAGAGACCCAGTACTTC.

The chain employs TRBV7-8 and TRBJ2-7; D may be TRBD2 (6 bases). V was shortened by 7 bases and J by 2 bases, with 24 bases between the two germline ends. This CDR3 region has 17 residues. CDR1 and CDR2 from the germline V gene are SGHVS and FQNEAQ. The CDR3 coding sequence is TGTGCCAGCACTCACTCTCAGGGCGGGGCGATCACCTACGAGCAGTACTTC. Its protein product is CASTHSQGGAITYEQYF.

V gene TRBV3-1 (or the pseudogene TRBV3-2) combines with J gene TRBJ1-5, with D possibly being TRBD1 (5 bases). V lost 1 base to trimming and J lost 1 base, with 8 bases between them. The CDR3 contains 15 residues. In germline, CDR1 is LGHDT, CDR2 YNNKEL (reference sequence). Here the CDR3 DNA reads TGTGCCAGCAGCCAAGCTGGGGGGAGCAATCAGCCCCAGCATTTT. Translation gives CASSQAGGSNQPQHF.

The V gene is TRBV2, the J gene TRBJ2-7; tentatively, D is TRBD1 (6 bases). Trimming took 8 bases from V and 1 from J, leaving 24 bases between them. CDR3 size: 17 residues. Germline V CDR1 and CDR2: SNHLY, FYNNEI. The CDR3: CASGVARDTFLSYEQYF. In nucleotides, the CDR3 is TGTGCCAGCGGGGTTGCCCGGGACACCTTTCTTTCCTACGAGCAGTACTTC.

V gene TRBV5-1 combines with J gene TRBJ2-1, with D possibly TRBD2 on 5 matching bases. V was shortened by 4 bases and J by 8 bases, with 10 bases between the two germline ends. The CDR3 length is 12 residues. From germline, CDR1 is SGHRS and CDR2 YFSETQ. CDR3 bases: TGCGCCAGCAGCCCCGGAGGCGATGAGCAGTTCTTC. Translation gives CASSPGGDEQFF.

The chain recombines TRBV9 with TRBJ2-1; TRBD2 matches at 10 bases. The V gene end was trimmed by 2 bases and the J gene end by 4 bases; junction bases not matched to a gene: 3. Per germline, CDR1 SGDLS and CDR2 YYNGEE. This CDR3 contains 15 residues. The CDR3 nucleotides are TGTGCCAGCAGCGTTAGCGGGGGGACTTACAATGAGCAGTTCTTC. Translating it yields CASSVSGGTYNEQFF. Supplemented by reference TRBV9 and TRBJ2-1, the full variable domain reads DSGVTQTPKHLITATGQRVTLRCSPRSGDLSVYWYQQSLDQGLQFLIQYYNGEERAKGNILERFSAQQFPDLHSELNLSSLELGDSALYFCASSVSGGTYNEQFFGPGTRLTVL.

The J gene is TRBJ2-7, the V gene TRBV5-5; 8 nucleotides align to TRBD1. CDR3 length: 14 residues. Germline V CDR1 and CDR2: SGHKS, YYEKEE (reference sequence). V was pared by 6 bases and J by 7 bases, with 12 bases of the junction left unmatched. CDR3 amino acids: CASTPLGQESEQYF. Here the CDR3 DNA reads TGTGCCAGCACCCCGCTGGGACAGGAGAGTGAGCAGTACTTC.

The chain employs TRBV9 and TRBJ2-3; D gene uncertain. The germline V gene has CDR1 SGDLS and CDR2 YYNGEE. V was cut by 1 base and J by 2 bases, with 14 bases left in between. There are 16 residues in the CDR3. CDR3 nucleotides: TGTGCCAGCAGCGTACAGGCTACCCGGTTCACAGATACGCAGTATTTT. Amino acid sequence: CASSVQATRFTDTQYF.

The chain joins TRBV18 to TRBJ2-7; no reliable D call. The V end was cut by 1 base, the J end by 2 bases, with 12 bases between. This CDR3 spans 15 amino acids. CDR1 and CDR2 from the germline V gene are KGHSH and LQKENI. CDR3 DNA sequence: TGTGCCAGCTCACCACGGGCAGGTACTGCCTACGAGCAGTACTTC. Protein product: CASSPRAGTAYEQYF.

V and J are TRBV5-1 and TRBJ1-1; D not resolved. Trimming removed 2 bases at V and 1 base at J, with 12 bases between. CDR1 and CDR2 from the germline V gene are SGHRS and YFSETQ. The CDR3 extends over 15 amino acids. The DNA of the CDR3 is TGCGCCAGCAGCTTCGGACTGGACGGGAACACTGAAGCTTTCTTT. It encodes CASSFGLDGNTEAFF.